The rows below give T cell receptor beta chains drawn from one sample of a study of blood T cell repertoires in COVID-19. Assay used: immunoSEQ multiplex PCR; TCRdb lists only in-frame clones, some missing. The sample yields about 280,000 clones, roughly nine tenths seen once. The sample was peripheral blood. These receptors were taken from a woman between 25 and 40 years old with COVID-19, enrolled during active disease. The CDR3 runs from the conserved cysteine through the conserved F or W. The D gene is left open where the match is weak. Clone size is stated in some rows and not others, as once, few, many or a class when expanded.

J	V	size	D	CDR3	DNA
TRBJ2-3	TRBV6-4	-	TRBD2	CASSGTSGGTDTQYF	TGTGCCAGCAGTGGGACTAGCGGGGGCACAGATACGCAGTATTTT
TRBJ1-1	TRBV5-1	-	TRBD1	CASRGTGTGVGTEAFF	TGCGCCAGCAGAGGAACCGGGACAGGGGTAGGTACTGAAGCTTTCTTT
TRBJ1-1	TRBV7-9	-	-	CASSPSGTEAFF	TGTGCCAGCAGCCCTTCAGGCACTGAAGCTTTCTTT
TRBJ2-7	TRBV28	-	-	CASSSAGTPIPYEQYF	TGTGCCAGCAGCTCAGCCGGGACTCCGATTCCCTACGAGCAGTACTTC
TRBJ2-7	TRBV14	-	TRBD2	CASSNFLGGGPTYEQYF	TGTGCCAGCAGCAATTTTCTGGGGGGGGGACCAACTTACGAGCAGTACTTC
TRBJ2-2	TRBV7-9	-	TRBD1	CASSPLGQGDGGELFF	TGTGCCAGCAGCCCTCTGGGACAGGGTGATGGCGGGGAGCTGTTTTTT
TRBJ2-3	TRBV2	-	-	CASSEGFSSTDTQYF	TGTGCCAGCAGTGAGGGCTTTTCGAGCACAGATACGCAGTATTTT
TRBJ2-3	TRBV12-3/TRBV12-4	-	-	CASSPVSWPQYF	TGTGCCAGCAGTCCAGTTAGCTGGCCGCAGTATTTT
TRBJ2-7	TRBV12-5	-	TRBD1	CASGLYGTVEQYF	TGTGCTAGTGGTTTGTATGGGACAGTCGAGCAGTACTTC
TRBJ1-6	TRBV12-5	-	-	CASGLVIIDGRQNSPLHF	TGTGCTAGTGGTTTGGTAATAATTGATGGCAGACAGAATTCACCCCTCCACTTT
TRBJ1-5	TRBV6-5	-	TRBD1	CATRQGPNQPQHF	TGTGCCACCCGACAGGGACCCAATCAGCCCCAGCATTTT
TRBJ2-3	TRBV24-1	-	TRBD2	CATSDPGTSGGPSTDTQYF	TGTGCCACCAGTGATCCCGGGACTAGCGGGGGGCCAAGCACAGATACGCAGTATTTT
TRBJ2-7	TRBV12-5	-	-	CASALTVSYEQYF	TGTGCTAGTGCTCTGACAGTCTCCTACGAGCAGTACTTC
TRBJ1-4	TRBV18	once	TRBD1	CASSPGQGGEKLFF	TGTGCCAGCTCTCCAGGACAGGGAGGTGAAAAACTGTTTTTT
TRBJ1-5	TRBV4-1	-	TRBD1	CASSHLDRLNQPQHF	TGCGCCAGCAGCCACCTGGACAGGCTTAATCAGCCCCAGCATTTT
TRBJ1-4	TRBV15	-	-	CATSRDRGSEKLFF	TGTGCCACCAGCAGAGATCGGGGAAGTGAAAAACTGTTTTTT
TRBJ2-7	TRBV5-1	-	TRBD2	CASRGGLENPTYEQYF	TGCGCCAGCCGGGGGGGCCTCGAGAACCCTACCTACGAGCAGTACTTC
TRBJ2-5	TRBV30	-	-	CAWSGPGRETQYF	TGTGCCTGGAGTGGTCCGGGAAGGGAGACCCAGTACTTC
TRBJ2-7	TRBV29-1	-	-	CSVRRSLRGEQYF	TGCAGCGTGCGTCGCAGTCTGCGGGGTGAGCAGTACTTC
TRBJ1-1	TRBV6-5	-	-	CVLRDFMNTEAFF	TGTGTCCTTAGGGACTTCATGAACACTGAAGCTTTCTTT
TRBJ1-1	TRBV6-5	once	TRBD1	CASSPTGQLNTEAFF	TGTGCCAGCAGCCCGACAGGGCAGCTGAACACTGAAGCTTTCTTT
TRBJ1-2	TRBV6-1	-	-	CASSDEGAGYGYTF	TGTGCCAGCAGTGATGAAGGGGCTGGCTATGGCTACACCTTC
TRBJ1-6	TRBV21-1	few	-	CASHTEPPFPALHF	TGTGCCAGCCATACAGAGCCTCCCTTTCCGGCCCTCCACTTT
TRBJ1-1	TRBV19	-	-	CASSAHRVMNTEAFF	TGTGCCAGTAGTGCGCACAGGGTAATGAACACTGAAGCTTTCTTT
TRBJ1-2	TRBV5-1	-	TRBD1	CASSLYSDRGGGYTF	TGCGCCAGCAGCTTGTATTCGGACAGGGGAGGGGGCTACACCTTC